This TCR beta chain was captured by sequencing in a study of technical replicates of blood from several donors (dated by TCRdb to 2016 to 2017). V gives up 3 bases and J gives up 4 bases, and the segment between their germline ends measures 12 bases. The germline V gene yields SGHTA for CDR1 and FQGNSA for CDR2. Including the terminal cysteine and phenylalanine, the CDR3 comprises 14 residues. This entry keeps only the CDR3 DNA: 42 bases, framed from base 1. The library came from the immunoSEQ multiplex PCR assay. TCRdb provides this immuneACCESS table in a form limited to in-frame rearrangements. Some clones are lacking; in checked studies, under half of them reflect an unresolved V gene, and why the rest are absent is not known. Across this sample there are some 66,000 clones, with 88% seen only once. The ten most abundant clones make up roughly 4.2% of the sample. Points on this clone: Its antigen remains unidentified. Per-base quality was not reported, and no clone a single base away is much larger than it.

Sample: PBMCs. This TCR came from a human donor in good health. Some clones in this sample may be carry-over from other donors' samples. The chain links TRBV7-2 with TRBJ2-5; no D gene call is confident. The sequence in DNA is TGTGCCAGCAGCTTTTACCAGCGAGGAGAGACCCAGTACTTC. It translates as CASSFYQRGETQYF.